Listed below are T cell receptor beta chains from one sample, sequenced in a study of T cells in Graves' hyperthyroidism and ophthalmopathy. TCRdb used MiXCR to reprocess the multiplex PCR reads, holding one entry per CDR3 protein. The sample yields around 290,000 distinct CDR3 sequences, 13% seen once. Sequencing was carried out using blood. These receptors were obtained from a woman younger than 45 with Graves' hyperthyroidism that later progressed to Graves' ophthalmopathy. Each CDR3 is given with its conserved first and last residue. A D gene is named only where the DNA matches it firmly. A row's size may be missing; if present it is once, few, many or a size class.

j_gene: TRBJ1-1; v_gene: TRBV19; d_gene: .; abundance: few; CDR3nt: TGTGCCAGTAGCCTCACAGGGTCCCTTGAAGCTTTCTTT; CDR3aa: CASSLTGSLEAFF
j_gene: TRBJ2-3; v_gene: TRBV5-4; d_gene: TRBD2; abundance: .; CDR3nt: TGTGCCAGCAGCCCTGGGACTAGCGGGAGTAAGGTGGGAACGCAGTATTTT; CDR3aa: CASSPGTSGSKVGTQYF
j_gene: TRBJ2-7; v_gene: TRBV6-1; d_gene: TRBD1; abundance: many; CDR3nt: TGTGCCAGCATACAGGGGGCGCGGGTAAGGGAGCAGTACTTC; CDR3aa: CASIQGARVREQYF
j_gene: TRBJ1-1; v_gene: TRBV7-8; d_gene: TRBD1; abundance: many; CDR3nt: TGTGCCAGCAGCCCAAGACAGGGGCTCATGAACACTGAAGCTTTCTTT; CDR3aa: CASSPRQGLMNTEAFF
j_gene: TRBJ2-7; v_gene: TRBV27; d_gene: .; abundance: many; CDR3nt: TGTGCCAGCAGGGCCTACGAGCAGTACTTC; CDR3aa: CASRAYEQYF
j_gene: TRBJ1-5; v_gene: TRBV25-1; d_gene: .; abundance: many; CDR3nt: TGTGCCAGCAGTGACAGGGAGGGTCAGCCCCAGCATTTT; CDR3aa: CASSDREGQPQHF
j_gene: TRBJ1-1; v_gene: TRBV2; d_gene: .; abundance: .; CDR3nt: TGTGCCAGCAGCTTAGTCCAGGACACTGAAGCTTTCTTT; CDR3aa: CASSLVQDTEAFF
j_gene: TRBJ2-1; v_gene: TRBV20-1; d_gene: .; abundance: many; CDR3nt: TGCAGTGCTAGCCCAGCGCCCTCCTACAATGAGCAGTTCTTC; CDR3aa: CSASPAPSYNEQFF
j_gene: TRBJ1-1; v_gene: TRBV7-2; d_gene: .; abundance: many; CDR3nt: TGTGCCAGCGCTCTTTGGGCCAAGAACACTGAAGCTTTCTTT; CDR3aa: CASALWAKNTEAFF
j_gene: TRBJ2-2; v_gene: TRBV27; d_gene: TRBD2; abundance: many; CDR3nt: TGTGCCAGCAGTCGACTAGCGGGAGTGGGCGGGGAGCTGTTTTTT; CDR3aa: CASSRLAGVGGELFF
j_gene: TRBJ2-4; v_gene: TRBV30; d_gene: .; abundance: many; CDR3nt: TGTGCCTGGAGTGTACAAGGTATTCAGTACTTC; CDR3aa: CAWSVQGIQYF